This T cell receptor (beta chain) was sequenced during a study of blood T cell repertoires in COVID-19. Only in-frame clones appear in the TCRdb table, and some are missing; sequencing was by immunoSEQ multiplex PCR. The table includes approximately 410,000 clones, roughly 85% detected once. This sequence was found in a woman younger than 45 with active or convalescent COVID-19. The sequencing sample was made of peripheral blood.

The CDR3: CASSQDEGQGEDEQFF. CDR3 nucleotide sequence: TGTGCCAGCAGCCAAGATGAGGGACAGGGGGAGGATGAGCAGTTCTTC. J is TRBJ2-1 and V is TRBV4-2, with 11 bases aligning to TRBD1. CDR1 and CDR2 (germline): LGHNA, YNFKEQ. After removal of 0 bases from V and 8 bases from J, the junction contained 6 bases not matched to a gene. This CDR3 has 16 residues.